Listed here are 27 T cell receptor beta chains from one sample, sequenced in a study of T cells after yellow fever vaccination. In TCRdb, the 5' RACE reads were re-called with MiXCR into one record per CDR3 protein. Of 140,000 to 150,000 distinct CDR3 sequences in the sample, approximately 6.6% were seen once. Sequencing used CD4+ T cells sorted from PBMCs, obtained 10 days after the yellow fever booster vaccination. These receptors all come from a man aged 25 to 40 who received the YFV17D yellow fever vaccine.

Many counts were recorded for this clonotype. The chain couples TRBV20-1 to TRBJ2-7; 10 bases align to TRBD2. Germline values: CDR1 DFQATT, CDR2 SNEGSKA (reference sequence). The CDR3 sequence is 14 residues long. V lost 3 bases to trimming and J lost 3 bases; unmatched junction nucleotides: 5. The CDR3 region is CSASASGRVYEQYF. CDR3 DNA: TGCAGTGCTAGCGCAAGCGGGAGGGTCTACGAGCAGTACTTC.

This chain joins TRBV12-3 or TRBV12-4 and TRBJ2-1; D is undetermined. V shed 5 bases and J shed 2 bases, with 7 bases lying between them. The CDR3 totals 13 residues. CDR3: CASSPDTYNEQFF. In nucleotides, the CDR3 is TGTGCCAGCAGTCCAGACACCTACAATGAGCAGTTCTTC.

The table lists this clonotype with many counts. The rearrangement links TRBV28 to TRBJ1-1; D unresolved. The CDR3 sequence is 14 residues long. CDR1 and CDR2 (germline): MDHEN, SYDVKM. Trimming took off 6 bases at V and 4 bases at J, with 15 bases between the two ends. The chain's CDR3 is CASSLRGSSTEAFF. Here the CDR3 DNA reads TGTGCCAGCAGCTTGCGGGGATCGAGCACTGAAGCTTTCTTT.

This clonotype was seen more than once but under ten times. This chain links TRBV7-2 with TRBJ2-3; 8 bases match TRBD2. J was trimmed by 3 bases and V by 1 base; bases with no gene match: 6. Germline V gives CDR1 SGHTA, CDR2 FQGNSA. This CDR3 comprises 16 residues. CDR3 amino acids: CASSLGQRELTDTQYF. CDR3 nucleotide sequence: TGTGCCAGCAGCTTAGGGCAGCGGGAGTTGACAGATACGCAGTATTTT.

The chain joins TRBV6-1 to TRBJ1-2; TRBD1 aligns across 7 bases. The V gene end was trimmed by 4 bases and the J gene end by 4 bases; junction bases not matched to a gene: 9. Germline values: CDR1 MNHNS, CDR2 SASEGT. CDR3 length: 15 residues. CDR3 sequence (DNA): TGTGCCAGCAGTGGGACGGAACAGGGGATCTATGGCTACACCTTC. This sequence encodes CASSGTEQGIYGYTF.

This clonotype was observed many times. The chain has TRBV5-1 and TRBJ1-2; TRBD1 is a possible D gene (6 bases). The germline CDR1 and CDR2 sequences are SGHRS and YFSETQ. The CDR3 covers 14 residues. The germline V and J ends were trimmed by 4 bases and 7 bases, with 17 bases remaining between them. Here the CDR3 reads CASSPDSNRAGYTF. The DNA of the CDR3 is TGCGCCAGCAGCCCGGACAGTAATAGAGCTGGCTACACCTTC.

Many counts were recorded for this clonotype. This CDR3 reads CASRHPTGVSETQYF. In DNA, the CDR3 is TGTGCCAGCAGACACCCTACTGGGGTCAGTGAGACCCAGTACTTC. The V gene is TRBV6-1, the J gene TRBJ2-5; D remains ambiguous. In germline, CDR1 is MNHNS, CDR2 SASEGT. The CDR3 totals 15 residues. Trimming took off 6 bases at V and 5 bases at J, with 19 bases between the two ends.

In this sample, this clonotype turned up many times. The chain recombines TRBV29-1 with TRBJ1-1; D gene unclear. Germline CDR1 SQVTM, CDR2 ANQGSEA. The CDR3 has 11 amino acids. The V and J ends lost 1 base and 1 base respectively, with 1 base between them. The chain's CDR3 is CSVEGNTEAFF. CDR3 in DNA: TGCAGCGTTGAAGGGAACACTGAAGCTTTCTTT.

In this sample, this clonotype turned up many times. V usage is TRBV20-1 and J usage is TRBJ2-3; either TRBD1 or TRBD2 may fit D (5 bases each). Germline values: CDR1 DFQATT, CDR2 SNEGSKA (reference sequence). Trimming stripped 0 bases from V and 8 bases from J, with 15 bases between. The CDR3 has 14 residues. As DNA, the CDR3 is TGCAGTGCTAGAGATTCGGGGACCTACGGTACGCAGTATTTT. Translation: CSARDSGTYGTQYF.

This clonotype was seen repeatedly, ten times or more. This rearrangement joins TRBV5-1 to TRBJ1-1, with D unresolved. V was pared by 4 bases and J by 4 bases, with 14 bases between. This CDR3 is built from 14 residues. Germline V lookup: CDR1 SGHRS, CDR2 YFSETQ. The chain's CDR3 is CASSLGIRSTEAFF. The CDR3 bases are TGCGCCAGCAGCCTGGGTATACGGTCCACTGAAGCTTTCTTT.

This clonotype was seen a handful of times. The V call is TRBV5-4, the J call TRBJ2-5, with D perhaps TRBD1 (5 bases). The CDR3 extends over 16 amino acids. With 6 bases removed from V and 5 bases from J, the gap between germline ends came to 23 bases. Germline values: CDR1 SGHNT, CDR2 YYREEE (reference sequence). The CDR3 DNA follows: TGTGCCAGCACCCCCCGAGGTAGGGGCGTAACGGAGACCCAGTACTTC. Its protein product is CASTPRGRGVTETQYF.

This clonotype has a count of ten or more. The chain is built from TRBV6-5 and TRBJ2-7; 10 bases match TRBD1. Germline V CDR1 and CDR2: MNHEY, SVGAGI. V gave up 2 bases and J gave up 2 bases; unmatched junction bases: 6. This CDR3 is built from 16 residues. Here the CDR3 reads CASSYAGTGVPYEQYF. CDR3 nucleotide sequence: TGTGCCAGCAGTTACGCCGGGACAGGGGTCCCCTACGAGCAGTACTTC.

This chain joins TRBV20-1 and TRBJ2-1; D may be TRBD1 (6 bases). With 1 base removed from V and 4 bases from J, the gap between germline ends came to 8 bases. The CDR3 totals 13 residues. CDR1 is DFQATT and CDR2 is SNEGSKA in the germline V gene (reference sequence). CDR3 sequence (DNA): TGCAGTGCTAGAGGGACAGTTTACAATGAGCAGTTCTTC. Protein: CSARGTVYNEQFF.

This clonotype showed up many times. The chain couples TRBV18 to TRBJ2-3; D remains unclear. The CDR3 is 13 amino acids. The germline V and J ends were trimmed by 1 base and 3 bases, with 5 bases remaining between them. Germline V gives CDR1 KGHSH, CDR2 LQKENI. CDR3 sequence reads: CASSPRVTDTQYF. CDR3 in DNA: TGTGCCAGCTCACCACGTGTGACAGATACGCAGTATTTT. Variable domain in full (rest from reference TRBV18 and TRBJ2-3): NAGVMQNPRHLVRRRGQEARLRCSPMKGHSHVYWYRQLPEEGLKFMVYLQKENIIDESGMPKERFSAEFPKEGPSILRIQQVVRGDSAAYFCASSPRVTDTQYFGPGTRLTVL.

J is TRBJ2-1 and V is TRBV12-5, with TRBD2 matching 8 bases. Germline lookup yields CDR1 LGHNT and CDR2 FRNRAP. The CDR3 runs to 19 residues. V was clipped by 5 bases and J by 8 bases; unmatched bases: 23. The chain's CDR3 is CASGTSQSGGRTLLDEQFF. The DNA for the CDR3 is TGTGCTAGTGGTACCAGCCAAAGTGGCGGGAGGACGCTACTGGATGAGCAGTTCTTC.

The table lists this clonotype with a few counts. The CDR3 nucleotides read TGTGCCAGTAGAGGGACAGCGCATACAATACTAAACACCGGGGAGCTGTTTTTT. Its protein product is CASRGTAHTILNTGELFF. The genes are TRBV19 and TRBJ2-2, with 7 bases identical to TRBD1. Germline loops: CDR1 LNHDA, CDR2 SQIVND (reference sequence). Trimming removed 6 bases from V and 2 bases from J; junction bases left unmatched: 15. The CDR3 totals 18 residues.

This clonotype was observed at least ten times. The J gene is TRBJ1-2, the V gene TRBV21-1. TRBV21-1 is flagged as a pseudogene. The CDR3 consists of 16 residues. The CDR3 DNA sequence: TGTGCCAGCAGCAAAGAGGCAGCAAGCCGGATTTATGGCTACACCTTC. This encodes CASSKEAASRIYGYTF.

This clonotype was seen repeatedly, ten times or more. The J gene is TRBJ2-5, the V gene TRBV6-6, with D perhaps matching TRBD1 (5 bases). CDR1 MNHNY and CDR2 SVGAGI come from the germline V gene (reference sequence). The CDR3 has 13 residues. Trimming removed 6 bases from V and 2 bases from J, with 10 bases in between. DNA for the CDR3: TGTGCCAGCAGCCGGACAAATCAAGAGACCCAGTACTTC. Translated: CASSRTNQETQYF.

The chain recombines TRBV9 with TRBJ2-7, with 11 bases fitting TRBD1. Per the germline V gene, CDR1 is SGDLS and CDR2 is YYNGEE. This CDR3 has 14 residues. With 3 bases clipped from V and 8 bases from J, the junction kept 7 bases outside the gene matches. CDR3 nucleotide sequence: TGTGCCAGCAGCGGACCGGGACAGGGGGTTAAGCAGTACTTC. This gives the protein CASSGPGQGVKQYF.

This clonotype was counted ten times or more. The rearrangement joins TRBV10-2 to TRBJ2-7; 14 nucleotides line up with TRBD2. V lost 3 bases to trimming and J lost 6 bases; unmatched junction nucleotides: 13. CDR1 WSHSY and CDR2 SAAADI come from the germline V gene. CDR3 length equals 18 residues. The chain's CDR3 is CASSDHKGSGTSGGEQYF. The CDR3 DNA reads TGCGCCAGCAGTGATCACAAGGGGAGCGGGACTAGCGGGGGCGAGCAGTACTTC.

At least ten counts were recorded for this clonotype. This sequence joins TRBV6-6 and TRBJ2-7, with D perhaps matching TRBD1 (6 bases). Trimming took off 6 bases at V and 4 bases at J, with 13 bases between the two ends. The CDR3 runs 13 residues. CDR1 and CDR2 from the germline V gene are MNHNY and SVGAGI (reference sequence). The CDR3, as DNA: TGTGCCAGCAGCTTTACAGGGTTATACGAGCAGTACTTC. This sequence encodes CASSFTGLYEQYF.

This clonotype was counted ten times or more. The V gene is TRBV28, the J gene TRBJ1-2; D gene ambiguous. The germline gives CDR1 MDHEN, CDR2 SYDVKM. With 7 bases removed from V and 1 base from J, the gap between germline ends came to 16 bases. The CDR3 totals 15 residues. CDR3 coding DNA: TGTGCCAGCAACTCCGAGGGCCGGGGTAACTATGGCTACACCTTC. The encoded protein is CASNSEGRGNYGYTF.

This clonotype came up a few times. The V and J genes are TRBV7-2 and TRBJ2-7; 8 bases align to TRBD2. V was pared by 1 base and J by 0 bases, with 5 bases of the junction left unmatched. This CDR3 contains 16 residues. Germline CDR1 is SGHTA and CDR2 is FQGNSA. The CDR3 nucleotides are TGTGCCAGCAGCTTAGTAACAGGGACTAGCTCCTACGAGCAGTACTTC. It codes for CASSLVTGTSSYEQYF.

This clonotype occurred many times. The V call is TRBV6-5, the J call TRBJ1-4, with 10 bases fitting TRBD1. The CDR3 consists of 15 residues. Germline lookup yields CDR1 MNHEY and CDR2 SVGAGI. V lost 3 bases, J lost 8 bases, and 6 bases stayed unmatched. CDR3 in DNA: TGTGCCAGCAGTTATTCCGGGACAGGGGACGAAAAACTGTTTTTT. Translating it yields CASSYSGTGDEKLFF.

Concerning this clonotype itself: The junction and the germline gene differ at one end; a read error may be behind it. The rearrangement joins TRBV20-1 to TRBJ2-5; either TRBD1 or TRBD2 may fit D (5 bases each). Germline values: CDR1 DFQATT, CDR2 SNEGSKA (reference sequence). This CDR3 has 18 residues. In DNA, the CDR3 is TGCAGGGCTAGAGATCCAGTCTCTGGGCGGGCCCCAGGGGAGACCCAGTACTTC. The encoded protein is CRARDPVSGRAPGETQYF.

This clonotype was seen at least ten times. The DNA of the CDR3 is TGCAGCGTTGAAGCCCCCCGACTAGCGGGAGAATTGGATACGCAGTATTTT. Protein product: CSVEAPRLAGELDTQYF. The V gene is TRBV29-1, the J gene TRBJ2-3; 12 bases are shared with TRBD2. Trimming took 1 base from V and 6 from J; bases not matched to a gene: 11. This CDR3 has 17 residues. The germline gives CDR1 SQVTM, CDR2 ANQGSEA.

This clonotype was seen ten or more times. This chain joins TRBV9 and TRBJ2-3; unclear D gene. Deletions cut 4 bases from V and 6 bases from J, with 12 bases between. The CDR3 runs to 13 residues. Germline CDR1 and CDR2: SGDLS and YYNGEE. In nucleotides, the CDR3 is TGTGCCAGCAGCCCCTCGACGGGTGATACGCAGTATTTT. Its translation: CASSPSTGDTQYF.